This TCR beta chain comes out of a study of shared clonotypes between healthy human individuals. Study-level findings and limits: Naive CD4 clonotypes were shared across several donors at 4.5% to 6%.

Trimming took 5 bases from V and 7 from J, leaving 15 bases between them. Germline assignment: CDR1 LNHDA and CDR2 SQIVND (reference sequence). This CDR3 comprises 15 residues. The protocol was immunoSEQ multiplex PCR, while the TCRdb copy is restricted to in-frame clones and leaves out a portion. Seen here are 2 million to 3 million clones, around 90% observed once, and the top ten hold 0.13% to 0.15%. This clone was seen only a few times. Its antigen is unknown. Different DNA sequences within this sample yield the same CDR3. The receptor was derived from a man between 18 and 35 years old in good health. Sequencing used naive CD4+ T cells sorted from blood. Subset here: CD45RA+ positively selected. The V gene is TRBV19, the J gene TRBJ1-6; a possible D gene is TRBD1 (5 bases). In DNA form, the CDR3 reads TGTGCCAGTAGTGGAACCGGGACGGTAAATTCACCCCTCCACTTT. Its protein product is CASSGTGTVNSPLHF. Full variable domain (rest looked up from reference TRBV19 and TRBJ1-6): DGGITQSPKYLFRKEGQNVTLSCEQNLNHDAMYWYRQDPGQGLRLIYYSQIVNDFQKGDIAEGYSVSREKKESFPLTVTSAQKNPTAFYLCASSGTGTVNSPLHFGNGTRLTVT.